This T cell receptor (beta chain) was sequenced during a study of shared clonotypes between healthy human individuals. There are 14 residues in the CDR3. V lost 6 bases and J lost 6, with 17 bases in between. Germline-derived CDR1 and CDR2 are MNHNY and SVGAGI (reference sequence). TCRdb's copy holds only in-frame clones and misses some; the assay was immunoSEQ multiplex PCR. This sample has 2 million to 3 million clones, with over 85% found just once. The receptor comes from a man aged 18 to 35 in good health. Some clones in this sample may be carry-over from other donors' samples. Sequencing input: naive CD4+ T cells from PBMCs. Subset in this sample: CD45RA+ positively selected. J is TRBJ1-2 and V is TRBV6-6; D possibly corresponds to TRBD1 (6 bases). The DNA of the CDR3 is TGTGCCAGCAGAACGGGACAAGTAAGAAATGGCTACACCTTC. It codes for CASRTGQVRNGYTF.